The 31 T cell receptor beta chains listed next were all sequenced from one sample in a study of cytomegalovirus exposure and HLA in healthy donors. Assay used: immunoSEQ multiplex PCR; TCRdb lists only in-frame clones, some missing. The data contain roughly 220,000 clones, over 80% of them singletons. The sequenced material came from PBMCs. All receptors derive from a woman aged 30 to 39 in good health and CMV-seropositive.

The CDR3 DNA is TGTGCCAGTACCAACCAGGGGGGTCACACTGAAGCTTTCTTT. It encodes CASTNQGGHTEAFF. This chain uses TRBV19 with TRBJ1-1, with 7 bases fitting TRBD1. Germline CDR1 reads LNHDA; CDR2 reads SQIVND (reference sequence). This CDR3 comprises 14 residues. The junction had 8 bases not matched to a gene; V was cut back by 7 bases and J by 3 bases.

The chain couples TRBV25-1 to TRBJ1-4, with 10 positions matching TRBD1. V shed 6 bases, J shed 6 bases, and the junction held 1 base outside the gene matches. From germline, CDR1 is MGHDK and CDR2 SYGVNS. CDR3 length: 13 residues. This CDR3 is CASSGQGDEKLFF. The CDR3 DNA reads TGTGCCAGCAGCGGACAGGGGGATGAAAAACTGTTTTTT.

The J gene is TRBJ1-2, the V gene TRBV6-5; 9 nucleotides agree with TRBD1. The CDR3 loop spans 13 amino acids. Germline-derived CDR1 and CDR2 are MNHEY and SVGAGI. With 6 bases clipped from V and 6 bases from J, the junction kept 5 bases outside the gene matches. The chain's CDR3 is CASRRGQGHGYTF. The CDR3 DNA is TGTGCCAGCAGAAGAGGACAGGGGCATGGCTACACCTTC.

The CDR3 region is CASSKTPSGSFYEQYF. The CDR3 region has the DNA TGTGCCAGCAGCAAGACCCCCTCCGGGAGTTTCTACGAGCAGTACTTC. The chain carries TRBV9 and TRBJ2-7; possible D gene TRBD2, 6 bases. The CDR3 length is 16 residues. From germline, CDR1 is SGDLS and CDR2 YYNGEE. V gave up 4 bases and J gave up 3 bases, with 20 bases separating them.

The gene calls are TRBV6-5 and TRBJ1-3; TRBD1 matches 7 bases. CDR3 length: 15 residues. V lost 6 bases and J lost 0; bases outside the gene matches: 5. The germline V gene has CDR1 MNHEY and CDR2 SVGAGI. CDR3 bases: TGTGCCAGCAGGGACAGGACCCTCTCTGGAAACACCATATATTTT. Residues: CASRDRTLSGNTIYF.

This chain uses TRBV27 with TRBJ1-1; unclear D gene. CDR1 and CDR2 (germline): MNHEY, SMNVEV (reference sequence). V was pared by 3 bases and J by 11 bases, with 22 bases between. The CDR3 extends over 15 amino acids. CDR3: CASSFRDSGLPRAFF. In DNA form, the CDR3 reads TGTGCCAGCAGTTTCCGTGATTCGGGCCTACCCCGGGCTTTCTTT.

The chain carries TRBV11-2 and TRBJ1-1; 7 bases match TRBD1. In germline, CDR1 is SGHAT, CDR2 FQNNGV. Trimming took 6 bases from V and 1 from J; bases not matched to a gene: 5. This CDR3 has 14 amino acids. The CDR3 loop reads CASSWGTANTEAFF. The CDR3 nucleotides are TGTGCCAGCAGTTGGGGGACAGCGAACACTGAAGCTTTCTTT.

The CDR3 reads CASSQVSQGINEQYF. The CDR3 bases are TGCGCCAGCAGCCAAGTCTCCCAGGGGATTAACGAGCAGTACTTC. The chain links TRBV4-3 to TRBJ2-7, with D possibly TRBD1 on 6 matching bases. CDR3 length: 15 residues. Germline V gene data show CDR1 as LGHNA and CDR2 as YSLEER. Trimming stripped 1 base from V and 5 bases from J, with 15 bases between.

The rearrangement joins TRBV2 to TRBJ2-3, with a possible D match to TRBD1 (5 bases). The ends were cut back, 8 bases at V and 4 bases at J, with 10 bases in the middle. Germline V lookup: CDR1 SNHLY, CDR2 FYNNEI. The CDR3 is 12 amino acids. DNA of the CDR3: TGTGCCAGCGGTCAGGGCCCAGATACGCAGTATTTT. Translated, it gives CASGQGPDTQYF.

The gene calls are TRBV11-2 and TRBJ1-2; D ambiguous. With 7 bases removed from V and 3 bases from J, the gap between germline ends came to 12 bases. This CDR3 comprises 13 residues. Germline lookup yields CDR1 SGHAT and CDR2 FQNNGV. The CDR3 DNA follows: TGTGCCAGCAACAATGGAGGTTACTATGGCTACACCTTC. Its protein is CASNNGGYYGYTF.

The CDR3 here is CASSAPLRASGTEAFF. The CDR3, as DNA: TGTGCCAGCAGTGCTCCACTACGAGCGAGCGGCACTGAAGCTTTCTTT. The chain carries TRBV28 and TRBJ1-1; D call uncertain. V was clipped by 5 bases and J by 4 bases, with 20 bases between them. The CDR3 length is 16 residues. CDR1 and CDR2 from the germline V gene are MDHEN and SYDVKM.

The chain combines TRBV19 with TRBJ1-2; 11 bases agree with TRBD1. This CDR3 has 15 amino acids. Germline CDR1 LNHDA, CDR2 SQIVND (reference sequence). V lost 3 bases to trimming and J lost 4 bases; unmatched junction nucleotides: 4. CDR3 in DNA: TGTGCCAGTAGTATGGGGACAGGGGGAAGCTATGGCTACACCTTC. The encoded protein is CASSMGTGGSYGYTF.

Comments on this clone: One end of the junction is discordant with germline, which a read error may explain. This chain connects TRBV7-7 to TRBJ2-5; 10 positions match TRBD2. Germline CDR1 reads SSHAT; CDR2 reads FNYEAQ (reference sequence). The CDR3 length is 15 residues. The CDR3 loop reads CASSTGLADKETQYF. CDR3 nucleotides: TGTGCTAGCAGCACCGGACTAGCGGATAAGGAGACCCAGTACTTC.

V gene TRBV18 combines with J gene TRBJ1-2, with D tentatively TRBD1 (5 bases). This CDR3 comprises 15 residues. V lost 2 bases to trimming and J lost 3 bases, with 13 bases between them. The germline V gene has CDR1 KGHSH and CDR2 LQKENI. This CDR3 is CASSPSGMLDYGYTF. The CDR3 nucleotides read TGTGCCAGCTCACCATCAGGGATGCTGGACTATGGCTACACCTTC.

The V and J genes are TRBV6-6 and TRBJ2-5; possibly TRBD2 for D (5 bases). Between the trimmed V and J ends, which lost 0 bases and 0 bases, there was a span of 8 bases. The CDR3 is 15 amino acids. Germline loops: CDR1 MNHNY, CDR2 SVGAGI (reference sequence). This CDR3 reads CASSYSAGYQETQYF. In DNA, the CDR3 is TGTGCCAGCAGTTACTCGGCGGGCTACCAAGAGACCCAGTACTTC.

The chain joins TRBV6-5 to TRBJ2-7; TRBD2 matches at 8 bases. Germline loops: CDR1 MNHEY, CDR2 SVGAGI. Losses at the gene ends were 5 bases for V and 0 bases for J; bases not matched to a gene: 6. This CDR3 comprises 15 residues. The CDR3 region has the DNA TGTGCCAGCAGTCCCACTAGCGGAAGCTCCTACGAGCAGTACTTC. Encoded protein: CASSPTSGSSYEQYF.

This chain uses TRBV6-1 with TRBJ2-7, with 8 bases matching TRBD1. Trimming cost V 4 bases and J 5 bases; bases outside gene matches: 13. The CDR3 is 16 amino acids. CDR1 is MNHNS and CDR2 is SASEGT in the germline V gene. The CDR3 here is CASSARRDRTSHEQYF. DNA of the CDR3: TGTGCCAGCAGTGCGAGGCGGGACAGGACTTCCCACGAGCAGTACTTC.

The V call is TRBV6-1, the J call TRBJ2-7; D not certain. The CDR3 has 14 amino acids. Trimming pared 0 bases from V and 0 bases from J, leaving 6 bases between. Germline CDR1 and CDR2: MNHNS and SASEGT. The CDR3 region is CASSEAWSSYEQYF. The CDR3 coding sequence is TGTGCCAGCAGTGAAGCGTGGAGCTCCTACGAGCAGTACTTC.

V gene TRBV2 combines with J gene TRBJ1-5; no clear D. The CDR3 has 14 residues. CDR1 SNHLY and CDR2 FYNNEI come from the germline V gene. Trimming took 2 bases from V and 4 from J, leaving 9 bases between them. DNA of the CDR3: TGTGCCAGCAGTGAACGGCACCTAAATCAGCCCCAGCATTTT. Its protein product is CASSERHLNQPQHF.

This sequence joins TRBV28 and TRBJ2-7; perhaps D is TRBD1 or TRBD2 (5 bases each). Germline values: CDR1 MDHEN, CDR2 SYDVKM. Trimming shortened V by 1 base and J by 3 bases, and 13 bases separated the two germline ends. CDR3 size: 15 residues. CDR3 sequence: CASSLSGTLGYEQYF. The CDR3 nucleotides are TGTGCCAGCAGTTTATCGGGGACCTTGGGCTACGAGCAGTACTTC. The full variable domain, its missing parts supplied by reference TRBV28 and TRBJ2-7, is DVKVTQSSRYLVKRTGEKVFLECVQDMDHENMFWYRQDPGLGLRLIYFSYDVKMKEKGDIPEGYSVSREKKERFSLILESASTNQTSMYLCASSLSGTLGYEQYFGPGTRLTVT.

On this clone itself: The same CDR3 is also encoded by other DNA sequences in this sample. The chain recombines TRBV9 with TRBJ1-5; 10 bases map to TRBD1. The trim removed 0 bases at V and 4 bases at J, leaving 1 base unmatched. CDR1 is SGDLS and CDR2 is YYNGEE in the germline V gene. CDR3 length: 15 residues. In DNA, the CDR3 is TGTGCCAGCAGCGTAGGGACAGGGGGGAATCAGCCCCAGCATTTT. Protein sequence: CASSVGTGGNQPQHF. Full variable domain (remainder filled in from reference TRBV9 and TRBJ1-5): DSGVTQTPKHLITATGQRVTLRCSPRSGDLSVYWYQQSLDQGLQFLIQYYNGEERAKGNILERFSAQQFPDLHSELNLSSLELGDSALYFCASSVGTGGNQPQHFGDGTRLSIL.

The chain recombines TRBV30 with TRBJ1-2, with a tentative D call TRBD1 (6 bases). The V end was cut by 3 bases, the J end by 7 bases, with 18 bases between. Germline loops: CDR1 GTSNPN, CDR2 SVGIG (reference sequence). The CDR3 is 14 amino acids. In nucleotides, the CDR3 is TGTGCCTGGAGGGTCAACGCAGGGGCGGCTGGCTACACCTTC. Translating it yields CAWRVNAGAAGYTF.

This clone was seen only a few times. This CDR3 is CASSSGPTQGIGYGYTF. The CDR3 DNA is TGTGCCAGCAGTTCCGGCCCAACACAGGGTATAGGATATGGCTACACCTTC. J is TRBJ1-2 and V is TRBV27, with D possibly being TRBD1 (6 bases). V was clipped by 4 bases and J by 5 bases, with 23 bases between them. CDR1 is MNHEY, CDR2 SMNVEV, per germline (reference sequence). The CDR3 has 17 amino acids.

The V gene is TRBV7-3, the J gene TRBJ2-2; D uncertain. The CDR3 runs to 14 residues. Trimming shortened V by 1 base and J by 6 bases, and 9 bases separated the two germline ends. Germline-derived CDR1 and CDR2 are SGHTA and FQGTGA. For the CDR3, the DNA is TGTGCCAGCAGCTTAAATTCCGACGCCGGGGAGCTGTTTTTT. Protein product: CASSLNSDAGELFF.

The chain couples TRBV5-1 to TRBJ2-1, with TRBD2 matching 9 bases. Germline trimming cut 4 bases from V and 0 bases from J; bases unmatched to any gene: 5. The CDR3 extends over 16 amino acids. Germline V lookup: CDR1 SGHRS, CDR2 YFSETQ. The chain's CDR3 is CASSRFSGSSYNEQFF. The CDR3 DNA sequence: TGCGCCAGCAGCAGATTTAGCGGGAGCTCCTACAATGAGCAGTTCTTC.

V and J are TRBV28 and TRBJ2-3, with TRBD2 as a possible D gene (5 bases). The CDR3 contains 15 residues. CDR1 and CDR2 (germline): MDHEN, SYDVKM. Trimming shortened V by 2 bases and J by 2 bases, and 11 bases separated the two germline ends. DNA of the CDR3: TGTGCCAGCAGTTTAAGAGGGAGCCCCACAGATACGCAGTATTTT. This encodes CASSLRGSPTDTQYF.

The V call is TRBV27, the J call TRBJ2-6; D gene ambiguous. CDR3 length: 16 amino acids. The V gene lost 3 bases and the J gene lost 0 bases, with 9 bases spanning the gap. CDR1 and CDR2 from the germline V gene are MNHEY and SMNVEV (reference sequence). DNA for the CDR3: TGTGCCAGCAGTTTGGACGGATACTCTGGGGCCAACGTCCTGACTTTC. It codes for CASSLDGYSGANVLTF.

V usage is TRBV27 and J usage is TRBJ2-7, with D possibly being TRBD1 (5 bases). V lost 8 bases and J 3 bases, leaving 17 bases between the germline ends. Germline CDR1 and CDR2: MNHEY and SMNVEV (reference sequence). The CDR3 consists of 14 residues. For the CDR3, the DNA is TGTGCCAGCGCCCCTCAGGGAAACCTCTACGAGCAGTACTTC. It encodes CASAPQGNLYEQYF.

CDR3 sequence: CASRPDVGLGYTF. CDR3 DNA sequence: TGTGCCAGCCGTCCCGACGTGGGGCTCGGCTACACCTTC. V is TRBV6-4 and J is TRBJ1-2; D might be TRBD1 (5 bases). CDR3 length: 13 residues. V was shortened by 8 bases and J by 8 bases, with 18 bases between the two germline ends. Germline values: CDR1 MRHNA, CDR2 SNTAGT.

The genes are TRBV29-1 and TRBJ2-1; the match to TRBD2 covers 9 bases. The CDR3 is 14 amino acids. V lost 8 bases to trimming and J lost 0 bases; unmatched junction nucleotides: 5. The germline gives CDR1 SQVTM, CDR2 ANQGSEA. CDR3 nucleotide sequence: TGCAGCCCCGGACTAGCGAGCTCCTACAATGAGCAGTTCTTC. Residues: CSPGLASSYNEQFF.

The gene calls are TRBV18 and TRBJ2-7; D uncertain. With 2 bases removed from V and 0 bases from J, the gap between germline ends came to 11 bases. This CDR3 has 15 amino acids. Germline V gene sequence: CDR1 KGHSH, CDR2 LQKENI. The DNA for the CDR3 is TGTGCCAGCTCACCATTTGCGACGGACTCCTACGAGCAGTACTTC. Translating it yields CASSPFATDSYEQYF.